These 6 T cell receptor beta chains share one sample of origin, sequenced in a study of control samples from healthy donors and cancer patients. TCRdb's table, derived via immunoSEQ multiplex PCR, lists solely in-frame clones and lacks some. The sample contains 80,000 or so clones, around 94% of which appear only once. Sequenced sample: blood. These receptors were taken from a woman in her fifties or sixties in good health.

The rearrangement uses TRBV6-5 and TRBJ2-2, with D uncertain. Germline values: CDR1 MNHEY, CDR2 SVGAGI. Trimming cost V 0 bases and J 5 bases, with 1 base left between them. This CDR3 is 12 amino acids long. In nucleotides, the CDR3 is TGTGCCAGCAGTTACTCGACCGGGGAGCTGTTTTTT. As protein: CASSYSTGELFF.

The chain uses TRBV7-8 and TRBJ2-7, with a possible D match to TRBD1 (6 bases). The CDR3 totals 14 residues. CDR1 is SGHVS, CDR2 FQNEAQ, per germline. Trimming cost V 7 bases and J 3 bases, with 16 bases left between them. CDR3: CASTLQGSSYEQYF. CDR3 DNA sequence: TGTGCCAGCACCCTACAGGGATCGAGCTACGAGCAGTACTTC.

The chain couples TRBV7-2 to TRBJ2-1; either TRBD1 or TRBD2 may fit D (5 bases each). Trimming shortened V by 3 bases and J by 12 bases, and 15 bases separated the two germline ends. Germline V lookup: CDR1 SGHTA, CDR2 FQGNSA. The CDR3 loop spans 13 amino acids. CDR3 residues: CASSLGERTRQFF. CDR3 DNA sequence: TGTGCCAGCAGCTTGGGGGAAAGGACGCGGCAGTTCTTC.

V gene TRBV18 combines with J gene TRBJ1-2; no reliable D call. Germline loops: CDR1 KGHSH, CDR2 LQKENI. V gave up 6 bases and J gave up 2 bases, with 13 bases separating them. The CDR3 has 14 residues. The CDR3 coding sequence is TGTGCCAGCTCCCCAGGAGGGTTAAACTATGGCTACACCTTC. It specifies CASSPGGLNYGYTF. Based on the CDR3 plus reference TRBV18 and TRBJ1-2, the full variable domain is NAGVMQNPRHLVRRRGQEARLRCSPMKGHSHVYWYRQLPEEGLKFMVYLQKENIIDESGMPKERFSAEFPKEGPSILRIQQVVRGDSAAYFCASSPGGLNYGYTFGSGTRLTVV.

DNA for the CDR3: TGTGCCAGCAGTGATGGGGGTTTGAGTACAGATACGCAGTATTTT. The encoded protein is CASSDGGLSTDTQYF. The gene calls are TRBV28 and TRBJ2-3; D is possibly TRBD1 or TRBD2 (5 bases each). The CDR3 has 15 residues. Trimming shortened V by 5 bases and J by 3 bases, and 15 bases separated the two germline ends. CDR1 and CDR2 (germline): MDHEN, SYDVKM.

This clone was seen a few times. The chain has TRBV6-5 and TRBJ2-3; 8 bases are shared with TRBD2. The CDR3 totals 16 residues. Germline V gene sequence: CDR1 MNHEY, CDR2 SVGAGI. V trimming: 2 bases; J trimming: 2 bases; junction bases outside the gene matches: 6. As DNA, the CDR3 is TGTGCCAGCAGTTACCGCAGCGGGAGTAACACAGATACGCAGTATTTT. Its protein is CASSYRSGSNTDTQYF.